These T cell receptor beta chains were read from a single sample in a study of post-analysis software for immune sequencing data. TCRdb itself ran the PCR reads through MiXCR, one entry per CDR3 protein. In the table there are roughly 730,000 distinct CDR3 sequences, 25% to 30% of which are singletons. Sequencing was performed on blood. Receptors originate from a girl under 18 with multiple sclerosis. The CDR3 runs from the conserved cysteine through the conserved F or W. The order of the fields is V gene, D gene, CDR3 protein. A D gene is named only where the DNA matches it firmly.

V gene: TRBV12-3/TRBV12-4
D gene: TRBD1
CDR3 protein: CASSQQGGRTEAFF

V gene: TRBV20-1
D gene: -
CDR3 protein: CSARGPGRNSYEQYF

V gene: TRBV5-1
D gene: TRBD2
CDR3 protein: CASSSRGAQETQYF

V gene: TRBV7-9
D gene: -
CDR3 protein: CASSLVGSSYNEQFF

V gene: TRBV11-3
D gene: -
CDR3 protein: CASSLDGDPSYEQYF

V gene: TRBV7-2
D gene: -
CDR3 protein: CASSLSSSRYDEQYF

V gene: TRBV5-1
D gene: -
CDR3 protein: CASSLGQGRSTDTQYF

V gene: TRBV20-1
D gene: TRBD2
CDR3 protein: CSARTSGARPQYF

V gene: TRBV20-1
D gene: TRBD1
CDR3 protein: CSARDITGGSNQPQHF

V gene: TRBV20-1
D gene: -
CDR3 protein: CSASGYSTGLQEAQYF

V gene: TRBV3-1
D gene: TRBD1
CDR3 protein: CASSRGQGPPEQYF

V gene: TRBV7-2
D gene: TRBD2
CDR3 protein: CASTIGTSLAYEQYF

V gene: TRBV6-2/TRBV6-3
D gene: -
CDR3 protein: CASRPGQYEQFF

V gene: TRBV7-6
D gene: TRBD2
CDR3 protein: CASSLPTGTSGGSTDTQYF

V gene: TRBV29-1
D gene: -
CDR3 protein: CSARGGSNEKLFF

V gene: TRBV27
D gene: -
CDR3 protein: CASSLTRDPYEQYF

V gene: TRBV7-2
D gene: -
CDR3 protein: CASSLALRFEVGQPIQETQYF

V gene: TRBV6-1
D gene: -
CDR3 protein: CASSGSFVSQETQYF

V gene: TRBV4-1
D gene: -
CDR3 protein: CASSPSHSGANVLTF

V gene: TRBV5-1
D gene: TRBD2
CDR3 protein: CASSPLSSGRDYEQYF

V gene: TRBV5-1
D gene: -
CDR3 protein: CASSLESTAGDTQYF

V gene: TRBV9
D gene: -
CDR3 protein: CASSVELVSDTQYF

V gene: TRBV29-1
D gene: TRBD2
CDR3 protein: CSVAGSGRGTYNEQFF

V gene: TRBV7-2
D gene: -
CDR3 protein: CASSLSRAKNIQYF

V gene: TRBV9
D gene: TRBD2
CDR3 protein: CASSVVGGTSGRMETQYF

V gene: TRBV2
D gene: -
CDR3 protein: CASSEALRRNNEQFF

V gene: TRBV29-1
D gene: -
CDR3 protein: CSVDPGTPPYEQYF

V gene: TRBV20-1
D gene: -
CDR3 protein: CSAVLPWVGASFIYNEQFF

V gene: TRBV12-3/TRBV12-4
D gene: -
CDR3 protein: CASTRTPRGFSDTQYF

V gene: TRBV20-1
D gene: -
CDR3 protein: CSADTGRSSPLHF

V gene: TRBV6-6
D gene: -
CDR3 protein: CASSYSNTF

V gene: TRBV9
D gene: TRBD1
CDR3 protein: CASSVAYQDRGGGNEQFF

V gene: TRBV5-5
D gene: TRBD1
CDR3 protein: CASSSGQVSYQETQYF

V gene: TRBV6-1
D gene: -
CDR3 protein: CASSDVGAYEQYF

V gene: TRBV6-5
D gene: -
CDR3 protein: CASSYRGYGNQPQHF

V gene: TRBV20-1
D gene: TRBD2
CDR3 protein: CSATPSGRIQETQYF

V gene: TRBV4-2
D gene: -
CDR3 protein: CASSQRGSGDNEQFF

V gene: TRBV9
D gene: TRBD2
CDR3 protein: CASSVSGPFNEQFF

V gene: TRBV6-5
D gene: -
CDR3 protein: CASSYGAPSLTTQYF

V gene: TRBV6-5
D gene: TRBD2
CDR3 protein: CASSHGLARNYEQYF

V gene: TRBV7-8
D gene: -
CDR3 protein: CASSPERGGLSPLHF

V gene: TRBV7-8
D gene: -
CDR3 protein: CASSLARGGEFF

V gene: TRBV7-9
D gene: TRBD1
CDR3 protein: CASSSEGQGAGYTF

V gene: TRBV7-8
D gene: -
CDR3 protein: CASSSSGGLNTEAFF

V gene: TRBV2
D gene: -
CDR3 protein: CASRIPSGANVLTF

V gene: TRBV28
D gene: TRBD1
CDR3 protein: CASRITGGNQPQHF

V gene: TRBV29-1
D gene: -
CDR3 protein: CSVEGGWNTEAFF

V gene: TRBV18
D gene: TRBD2
CDR3 protein: CASSPLSGGALHEQFF